The TCR beta chain described here comes from a study of tumor-infiltrating lymphocytes in primary liver carcinoma. On the study more broadly: Surgical resection treated primary liver carcinoma in the patients. Samples returned roughly 3.65 to 7.5 million productive TCRbeta reads each. Read depth did not differ significantly between tissue types.

Notes on this clonotype: Its antigen is unidentified. Relative to the germline gene, one junction end is altered; a read error may explain this.

RNA was extracted from whole blood without cell sorting, alongside germline DNA. Chronic HBV infection, untreated so far, was present in the patients. The CDR3 extends over 15 amino acids. The germline V gene has CDR1 SGHAT and CDR2 FQDESV (reference sequence). Whole-study findings and limits: Bulk samples went unsorted, so CD4+ and CD8+ repertoires were not compared.

With a constant-region primer, TCR beta cDNA was made from 400 to 550 ng of total RNA. Library construction for TCR beta comprised three nested multiplex PCR rounds performed with slightly modified ARM-PCR. TRBV1-TRBV30 forward primers paired with a C-beta reverse primer drove the first two PCR rounds, roughly 10 cycles each. TCRdb re-analysed the multiplex PCR reads in MiXCR, keeping a single row per CDR3 protein. The table includes fewer than 350,000 distinct CDR3 sequences, roughly two thirds detected once. Material: peripheral blood. The genes are TRBV11-1 and TRBJ2-7; 8 bases are shared with TRBD1. This sequence was found in a man aged 40-49 years with primary liver carcinoma and hepatitis B virus infection. Written as DNA, the CDR3 is TGTGCCTGCAGCTTAGTGGGGACAGGAGATTATGAGCAGTACTTC. Translated, it gives CACSLVGTGDYEQYF.